The 32 T cell receptor beta chains below were found in one sample sequenced in a study of T cell responses to AZD1222 COVID-19 vaccine. TCRdb's copy holds only in-frame clones and misses some; the assay was immunoSEQ multiplex PCR. The sample gives 250,000 to 300,000 clones, almost 95% of which show up once; roughly 0.51% is in the top ten. The sequences come from peripheral blood, collected 28 days after the second AZD1222 dose. The origin of the receptors is an adult who received the AZD1222 COVID-19 vaccine.

This clone was seen once. This chain connects TRBV28 to TRBJ1-1, with D unclear. The CDR3 has 14 residues. Between the trimmed V and J ends, which lost 8 bases and 9 bases, there was a span of 22 bases. The germline V gene has CDR1 MDHEN and CDR2 SYDVKM. The CDR3 region has the DNA TGTGCCAGCTCTTTAGAGCCCGGACCCTCCAAAGCTTTCTTT. Protein sequence: CASSLEPGPSKAFF.

This sequence joins TRBV28 and TRBJ1-4; TRBD1 agrees at 7 bases. The CDR3 sequence is 14 residues long. Germline lookup yields CDR1 MDHEN and CDR2 SYDVKM. Trimming removed 6 bases from V and 0 bases from J; junction bases left unmatched: 1. CDR3 loop: CASRTGPTNEKLFF. DNA for the CDR3: TGTGCCAGCAGGACAGGGCCAACTAATGAAAAACTGTTTTTT.

The CDR3 region has the DNA TGTGCCAGCAGTGTGGGGGGGGCCGCTGGCGAGACCCAGTACTTC. As protein: CASSVGGAAGETQYF. The chain is built from TRBV2 and TRBJ2-5, with D tentatively TRBD2 (7 bases). From germline, CDR1 is SNHLY and CDR2 FYNNEI. The CDR3 is 15 amino acids. Trimming removed 4 bases at V and 5 bases at J, with 17 bases between.

The J gene is TRBJ1-2, the V gene TRBV10-2, with a weak D call TRBD1 (5 bases). The germline V and J ends were trimmed by 0 bases and 2 bases, with 10 bases remaining between them. The CDR3 runs 15 residues. Germline CDR1 reads WSHSY; CDR2 reads SAAADI. The CDR3 reads CASSESPGLNYGYTF. DNA of the CDR3: TGCGCCAGCAGTGAGTCTCCGGGACTCAACTATGGCTACACCTTC.

V usage is TRBV4-3 and J usage is TRBJ2-3; possibly TRBD2 for D (5 bases). The V end was cut by 1 base, the J end by 3 bases, with 14 bases between. Germline V lookup: CDR1 LGHNA, CDR2 YSLEER. The CDR3 loop spans 16 amino acids. The CDR3: CASSQVPGGETDTQYF. The CDR3 region has the DNA TGCGCCAGCAGCCAAGTTCCGGGTGGGGAGACAGATACGCAGTATTTT.

The genes are TRBV10-3 and TRBJ2-5; 7 nucleotides match TRBD1. The V and J ends lost 7 bases and 3 bases, in that order; junction bases with no gene match: 5. The CDR3 length is 13 residues. CDR1 is ENHRY, CDR2 SYGVKD, per germline. CDR3 nucleotides: TGTGCCATCATGGGGGACAGCGAAGAGACCCAGTACTTC. Its translation: CAIMGDSEETQYF.

The chain combines TRBV19 with TRBJ2-5; either TRBD1 or TRBD2 may supply D (6 bases each). The V end was cut by 1 base, the J end by 5 bases, with 11 bases between. The length of the CDR3 is 14 residues. Germline CDR1 and CDR2: LNHDA and SQIVND (reference sequence). Here the CDR3 reads CASSIAGARETQYF. Here the CDR3 DNA reads TGTGCCAGTAGTATAGCGGGGGCTCGGGAGACCCAGTACTTC.

The V and J genes are TRBV20-1 and TRBJ2-2; D is uncertain. This CDR3 has 11 amino acids. Trimming left V 8 bases short and J 6 bases short, with 10 bases between. CDR1 and CDR2 (germline): DFQATT, SNEGSKA (reference sequence). The DNA of the CDR3 is TGCAGTACTACAGAGGCCGGGGAGCTGTTTTTT. Translated: CSTTEAGELFF.

This sequence joins TRBV11-2 and TRBJ2-7; 9 positions match TRBD2. The germline gives CDR1 SGHAT, CDR2 FQNNGV. This CDR3 contains 15 residues. Trimming took 5 bases from V and 6 from J; bases not matched to a gene: 11. CDR3 region: CASSPIAGVDLEQYF. CDR3 sequence (DNA): TGTGCCAGCAGCCCAATAGCGGGAGTTGATCTCGAGCAGTACTTC.

This chain joins TRBV3-1 (or the pseudogene TRBV3-2) and TRBJ1-4; no definite D call. The V and J ends lost 6 bases and 4 bases respectively, with 12 bases between them. The CDR3 consists of 14 residues. Germline V gene data show CDR1 as LGHDT and CDR2 as YNNKEL (reference sequence). The CDR3 here is CASSHEGINEKLFF. In DNA form, the CDR3 reads TGTGCCAGCAGTCATGAGGGTATTAATGAAAAACTGTTTTTT.

The V gene is TRBV20-1, the J gene TRBJ2-7, with D tentatively TRBD2 (5 bases). Germline V gene data show CDR1 as DFQATT and CDR2 as SNEGSKA (reference sequence). The CDR3 extends over 10 amino acids. Trimming took off 7 bases at V and 5 bases at J, with 9 bases between the two ends. CDR3 protein: CSVRRDEQYF. Here the CDR3 DNA reads TGCAGTGTTCGGCGGGACGAGCAGTACTTC.

V usage is TRBV23-1 and J usage is TRBJ2-1; D is undetermined. TRBV23-1 is an ORF, and what it does is uncertain. V was pared by 0 bases and J by 14 bases, with 11 bases between. The CDR3 is 12 residues long. The CDR3 region is CASSQSESGKFF. The CDR3 coding sequence is TGCGCCAGCAGTCAATCGGAATCAGGTAAGTTCTTC.

The chain couples TRBV2 to TRBJ1-6; 7 bases fit TRBD1. Germline V gives CDR1 SNHLY, CDR2 FYNNEI. After removal of 6 bases from V and 0 bases from J, the junction contained 2 bases not matched to a gene. This CDR3 comprises 15 residues. The CDR3 sequence: CASSGDSSYNSPLHF. CDR3 nucleotides: TGTGCCAGCAGCGGGGACAGCTCCTATAATTCACCCCTCCACTTT.

The chain links TRBV5-1 to TRBJ2-1, with 8 bases that match TRBD2. This CDR3 is built from 15 residues. CDR1 is SGHRS, CDR2 YFSETQ, per germline. J lost 9 bases, V lost 5 bases, and 13 bases had no gene match. The CDR3 bases are TGCGCCAGCAGTCCCGGGGGGGCACATGTGGGTGAGCAGTTCTTC. Translating gives CASSPGGAHVGEQFF.

The chain employs TRBV6-5 and TRBJ1-4; D may be TRBD1 (5 bases). The CDR3 is made up of 14 amino acids. V lost 6 bases and J 5 bases, leaving 13 bases between the germline ends. Germline CDR1 reads MNHEY; CDR2 reads SVGAGI. Here the CDR3 DNA reads TGTGCCAGCAGATCAACGGGACTGAATGAAAAACTGTTTTTT. This encodes CASRSTGLNEKLFF.

This rearrangement joins TRBV18 to TRBJ2-7, with 9 bases lining up with TRBD2. The V segment lost 3 bases and the J segment 6 bases; nucleotides outside the gene matches: 6. The CDR3 sequence is 14 residues long. The germline CDR1 and CDR2 sequences are KGHSH and LQKENI. The CDR3 region is CASSPASGVREQYF. CDR3 in DNA: TGTGCCAGCTCACCGGCTAGCGGGGTGCGCGAGCAGTACTTC. Full variable domain (rest looked up from reference TRBV18 and TRBJ2-7): NAGVMQNPRHLVRRRGQEARLRCSPMKGHSHVYWYRQLPEEGLKFMVYLQKENIIDESGMPKERFSAEFPKEGPSILRIQQVVRGDSAAYFCASSPASGVREQYFGPGTRLTVT.

The chain has TRBV11-2 and TRBJ2-2, with D perhaps matching TRBD1 (6 bases). CDR3 length: 15 amino acids. Germline V CDR1 and CDR2: SGHAT, FQNNGV. Trimming took 5 bases from V and 3 from J, leaving 13 bases between them. The CDR3 sequence is CASSPGQIYTGELFF. The CDR3 DNA sequence: TGTGCCAGCAGCCCCGGACAGATTTACACCGGGGAGCTGTTTTTT.

This chain connects TRBV9 to TRBJ2-2; TRBD1 matches at 7 bases. This CDR3 spans 15 amino acids. J gave up 4 bases and V 0 bases, and 3 bases lay outside the gene matches. Germline V gives CDR1 SGDLS, CDR2 YYNGEE. In nucleotides, the CDR3 is TGTGCCAGCAGCGTAGGAGACAGGGCCACCGGGGAGCTGTTTTTT. Translating gives CASSVGDRATGELFF.

The CDR3 DNA reads as TGTGCCAGCAGCCCCCAGGGACAGCCCCATCAGCATTTT. It translates to CASSPQGQPHQHF. The rearrangement links TRBV7-2 to TRBJ1-5; 7 bases agree with TRBD1. The CDR3 has 13 amino acids. V lost 5 bases, J lost 13 bases, and 11 bases stayed unmatched. CDR1 is SGHTA and CDR2 is FQGNSA in the germline V gene. Full variable domain (rest looked up from reference TRBV7-2 and TRBJ1-5): GAGVSQSPSNKVTEKGKDVELRCDPISGHTALYWYRQSLGQGLEFLIYFQGNSAPDKSGLPSDRFSAERTGGSVSTLTIQRTQQEDSAVYLCASSPQGQPHQHFGDGTRLSIL.

Concerning this clone: This sample includes further DNA sequences coding for the same CDR3. This rearrangement joins TRBV19 to TRBJ2-3; the match to TRBD1 covers 8 bases. Trimming at V came to 6 bases and at J to 1 base, leaving 3 bases not matched to a gene. This CDR3 is 14 amino acids long. Germline V gene sequence: CDR1 LNHDA, CDR2 SQIVND (reference sequence). The CDR3 nucleotides are TGTGCCAGTAGCCCGACAGGGGGCACAGATACGCAGTATTTT. Its translation is CASSPTGGTDTQYF.

The CDR3 DNA follows: TGTGCCAGCAGTTCCCAGGGTGGGGGTGATTCACCCCTCCACTTT. Protein product: CASSSQGGGDSPLHF. V usage is TRBV6-5 and J usage is TRBJ1-6; the D gene is possibly TRBD1 (5 bases). There are 15 residues in the CDR3. Trimming took 4 bases from V and 8 from J, leaving 15 bases between them. From germline, CDR1 is MNHEY and CDR2 SVGAGI.

This chain joins TRBV6-5 and TRBJ2-7; 8 positions match TRBD2. V trimming: 6 bases; J trimming: 5 bases; junction bases outside the gene matches: 3. Looked up from germline, CDR1 is MNHEY and CDR2 is SVGAGI. CDR3 size: 12 residues. This CDR3 reads CASSNGGDEQYF. CDR3 nucleotide sequence: TGTGCCAGCAGCAACGGGGGGGACGAGCAGTACTTC.

The chain recombines TRBV12-3 or TRBV12-4 with TRBJ1-1; D not certain. This CDR3 spans 11 amino acids. Deletions cut 8 bases from V and 4 bases from J, with 8 bases between. DNA of the CDR3: TGTGCCAGCCAGTGGGGCACTGAAGCTTTCTTT. Translated: CASQWGTEAFF.

This chain links TRBV21-1 with TRBJ2-3; TRBD2, the D gene given by the table, was not confirmed from the DNA. TRBV21-1 counts as a pseudogene. The CDR3 runs 18 residues. The CDR3, as DNA: TGTGCCAGCAGCAAAGATCCCTACCCTATCCCTAGCACAGATACGCAGTATTTT. Encoded protein: CASSKDPYPIPSTDTQYF.

The genes are TRBV28 and TRBJ1-2, with D hard to call. In germline, CDR1 is MDHEN, CDR2 SYDVKM. Between the trimmed V and J ends, which lost 5 bases and 0 bases, there was a span of 16 bases. The CDR3 extends over 16 amino acids. Here the CDR3 reads CASSAWAGLANYGYTF. CDR3 sequence (DNA): TGTGCCAGCAGTGCCTGGGCGGGTCTAGCTAACTATGGCTACACCTTC.

Written as DNA, the CDR3 is TGCGCCAGCAGCCTTACAGGCAGCTCCTACAATGAGCAGTTCTTC. Encoded protein: CASSLTGSSYNEQFF. The genes are TRBV5-1 and TRBJ2-1; maybe TRBD1 (5 bases). Per germline, CDR1 SGHRS and CDR2 YFSETQ. The V and J ends lost 4 bases and 0 bases respectively, with 11 bases between them. This CDR3 has 15 residues.

The rearrangement uses TRBV2 and TRBJ2-1, with no clear D. This CDR3 spans 15 amino acids. Trimming removed 0 bases from V and 7 bases from J, with 13 bases in between. From germline, CDR1 is SNHLY and CDR2 FYNNEI. The chain's CDR3 is CASSEATWEANEQFF. The CDR3 DNA reads TGTGCCAGCAGTGAAGCTACTTGGGAAGCGAATGAGCAGTTCTTC.

The chain uses TRBV27 and TRBJ2-6; D uncertain. This CDR3 has 12 amino acids. V was cut by 6 bases and J by 7 bases, with 7 bases left in between. CDR1 is MNHEY and CDR2 is SMNVEV in the germline V gene (reference sequence). CDR3 sequence reads: CASSSLANVLTF. The CDR3 DNA is TGTGCCAGCAGCTCTTTAGCCAACGTCCTGACTTTC.

The table lists this clone with a count of one. The V gene is TRBV27, the J gene TRBJ2-7; 11 nucleotides align to TRBD2. In germline, CDR1 is MNHEY, CDR2 SMNVEV (reference sequence). This CDR3 comprises 13 residues. J lost 4 bases, V lost 6 bases, and 2 bases had no gene match. CDR3 protein: CASRRTSGYEQYF. The CDR3 coding sequence is TGTGCCAGCAGGAGGACTAGCGGGTACGAGCAGTACTTC.

The table lists this clone with a count of one. This chain connects TRBV28 to TRBJ2-5, with D unclear. The germline gives CDR1 MDHEN, CDR2 SYDVKM. V gave up 3 bases and J gave up 3 bases, with 5 bases separating them. The CDR3 is 12 residues long. CDR3 residues: CASSFPEETQYF. CDR3 in DNA: TGTGCCAGCAGTTTTCCAGAAGAGACCCAGTACTTC.

V gene TRBV7-4 combines with J gene TRBJ2-7, with a possible D match to TRBD2 (6 bases). Per germline, CDR1 SGHVT and CDR2 SQSDAQ. The CDR3 has 15 residues. V dropped 5 bases and J dropped 0 bases, with 14 bases sitting between them. CDR3 in amino acids: CASSLRRGSSYEQYF. The CDR3 coding sequence is TGTGCCAGCAGCCTTCGCCGGGGGAGCTCCTACGAGCAGTACTTC.

The chain uses TRBV28 and TRBJ1-2, with 10 bases fitting TRBD1. CDR1 MDHEN and CDR2 SYDVKM come from the germline V gene. Losses at the gene ends were 6 bases for V and 2 bases for J; bases not matched to a gene: 12. This CDR3 spans 17 amino acids. CDR3 nucleotide sequence: TGTGCCAGCAGGCTCCTTGGACAGGGGGTTTTAAACTATGGCTACACCTTC. Protein sequence: CASRLLGQGVLNYGYTF.